The 11 T cell receptor beta chains below were found in one sample sequenced in a study of blood T cell repertoires in COVID-19. TCRdb keeps only in-frame clones here, not all; method: immunoSEQ multiplex PCR. The table includes about 240,000 clones, about four fifths detected once. The sequenced sample was peripheral blood. These receptors were taken from a man between 25 and 39 years old who had recovered from COVID-19.

This chain uses TRBV19 with TRBJ1-1; no reliable D call. The V end was cut by 4 bases, the J end by 0 bases, with 6 bases between. Germline V CDR1 and CDR2: LNHDA, SQIVND (reference sequence). CDR3 length equals 13 residues. The CDR3 loop reads CASSTDLNTEAFF. The DNA of the CDR3 is TGTGCCAGTAGTACGGACTTGAACACTGAAGCTTTCTTT.

The rearrangement uses TRBV7-9 and TRBJ2-7, with D possibly TRBD2 on 5 matching bases. Trimming removed 4 bases at V and 3 bases at J, with 10 bases between. CDR3 length: 13 amino acids. Looked up from germline, CDR1 is SEHNR and CDR2 is FQNEAQ (reference sequence). The CDR3 spells CASSSGGFYEQYV. DNA for the CDR3: TGTGCCAGCAGCTCCGGAGGTTTCTACGAGCAGTACGTC.

V usage is TRBV5-4 and J usage is TRBJ2-5; a weak D match, TRBD1 (6 bases). Germline-derived CDR1 and CDR2 are SGHNT and YYREEE (reference sequence). The CDR3 loop spans 15 amino acids. Deletions cut 6 bases from V and 5 bases from J, with 20 bases between. The CDR3 DNA reads TGTGCCAGCACCAGAGACGCAGGGGCCGGGGAGACCCAGTACTTC. Amino acids: CASTRDAGAGETQYF.

V and J are TRBV5-1 and TRBJ2-7; 7 bases line up with TRBD1. The CDR3 runs to 15 residues. The V gene's germline CDR1 is SGHRS and CDR2 YFSETQ. After removal of 0 bases from V and 6 bases from J, the junction contained 9 bases not matched to a gene. The DNA for the CDR3 is TGCGCCAGCAGCTTGGGGGACAGAGAGGTGCTCGAGCAGTACTTC. It codes for CASSLGDREVLEQYF.

The chain combines TRBV6-5 with TRBJ1-3; D may be TRBD1 (6 bases). V was shortened by 7 bases and J by 8 bases, with 18 bases between the two germline ends. Germline loops: CDR1 MNHEY, CDR2 SVGAGI. The CDR3 loop spans 14 amino acids. CDR3 loop: CASIRTVGSYTIYF. In nucleotides, the CDR3 is TGTGCCAGCATCAGGACAGTAGGTTCATACACCATATATTTT.

This chain uses TRBV6-5 with TRBJ1-3; D is unclear. There are 13 residues in the CDR3. CDR1 is MNHEY and CDR2 is SVGAGI in the germline V gene. Trimming left V 6 bases short and J 0 bases short, with 6 bases between. The CDR3 loop is CASSGSSGNTIYF. CDR3 nucleotides: TGTGCCAGCAGCGGGAGCTCTGGAAACACCATATATTTT.

The chain couples TRBV4-1 to TRBJ1-2; TRBD1 agrees at 9 bases. The CDR3 loop spans 14 amino acids. With V trimmed by 1 base and J by 8 bases, 5 bases remained unmatched. Germline V lookup: CDR1 MGHRA, CDR2 YSYEKL. The CDR3 DNA reads TGCGCCAGCAGCCAAGGGACAGGGGTAGAAGGCTACACCTTC. It yields the protein CASSQGTGVEGYTF.

The chain carries TRBV2 and TRBJ1-6; 11 bases match TRBD1. V was clipped by 5 bases and J by 6 bases; unmatched bases: 3. CDR1 and CDR2 from the germline V gene are SNHLY and FYNNEI. The CDR3 has 15 amino acids. The CDR3 DNA reads as TGTGCCAGCAGTTGGACAGGGGGCCTTAATTCACCCCTCCACTTT. Protein: CASSWTGGLNSPLHF.

J is TRBJ1-6 and V is TRBV7-9; possible D gene TRBD1, 6 bases. The germline CDR1 and CDR2 sequences are SEHNR and FQNEAQ (reference sequence). The CDR3 extends over 15 amino acids. Deletions cut 2 bases from V and 9 bases from J, with 14 bases between. In nucleotides, the CDR3 is TGTGCCAGCAGCTTAACAGGGATGGGGACTTCACCCCTCCACTTT. Protein sequence: CASSLTGMGTSPLHF.

The rearrangement uses TRBV6-1 and TRBJ2-5, with 8 bases identical to TRBD2. The CDR3 totals 16 residues. Trimming cost V 0 bases and J 0 bases; bases outside gene matches: 3. Germline lookup yields CDR1 MNHNS and CDR2 SASEGT. The CDR3 DNA reads TGTGCCAGCAGTGAAGCACTAGCGGTGCACCAAGAGACCCAGTACTTC. This translates into CASSEALAVHQETQYF.

The rearrangement links TRBV4-1 to TRBJ2-3, with TRBD2 identical over 15 bases. This CDR3 spans 19 amino acids. V lost 1 base and J lost 0; bases outside the gene matches: 5. Germline V gene lookup returns CDR1 MGHRA and CDR2 YSYEKL. The CDR3 bases are TGCGCCAGCAGCCAAGGGGGACTAGCGGGGGGCCGTAGCACAGATACGCAGTATTTT. This encodes CASSQGGLAGGRSTDTQYF.